This passage covers 9 T cell receptor beta chains from one sample sequenced in a study of shared clonotypes between healthy human individuals. The assay was immunoSEQ multiplex PCR, and TCRdb's table has in-frame clones only and misses some. The sample holds roughly 700,000 clones; roughly 88% are singletons and the top ten take 34%. Sequenced material: memory CD8+ T cells from PBMCs. The subset denotes: CD45RO+ cells pooled with CCR7-negative TemRA cells. The receptor source for this set is a man younger than 35 in good health. Some clones in this sample may be carry-over from other donors' samples.

The genes are TRBV12-5 and TRBJ2-1; 8 bases match TRBD2. The CDR3 is made up of 14 amino acids. Germline values: CDR1 LGHNT, CDR2 FRNRAP. The V segment lost 5 bases and the J segment 5 bases; nucleotides outside the gene matches: 5. CDR3 sequence reads: CASGTGLGNNEQFF. The CDR3 DNA sequence: TGTGCTAGTGGTACGGGACTAGGAAACAATGAGCAGTTCTTC. The whole variable domain, remainder taken from reference TRBV12-5 and TRBJ2-1, is DARVTQTPRHKVTEMGQEVTMRCQPILGHNTVFWYRQTMMQGLELLAYFRNRAPLDDSGMPKDRFSAEMPDATLATLKIQPSEPRDSAVYFCASGTGLGNNEQFFGPGTRLTVL.

This clone was observed once. This chain uses TRBV10-3 with TRBJ2-1; possible D gene TRBD2, 5 bases. Germline values: CDR1 ENHRY, CDR2 SYGVKD. This CDR3 is built from 15 residues. Trimming removed 5 bases at V and 5 bases at J, with 16 bases between. Written as DNA, the CDR3 is TGTGCCATCAGTCTCGACGTAGCGTCCAACAATGAGCAGTTCTTC. This translates into CAISLDVASNNEQFF.

The genes are TRBV5-6 and TRBJ1-2, with D maybe TRBD1 (5 bases). CDR3 size: 19 residues. Germline CDR1 is SGHDT and CDR2 is YYEEEE. V lost 4 bases and J lost 3, with 28 bases in between. CDR3 sequence reads: CASSPSGGGESGRDYGYTF. The CDR3 coding sequence is TGTGCCAGCAGCCCCTCCGGGGGAGGGGAGTCCGGTCGTGACTATGGCTACACCTTC.

The chain recombines TRBV12-5 with TRBJ2-1; D gene ambiguous. Germline CDR1 and CDR2: LGHNT and FRNRAP. V dropped 5 bases and J dropped 11 bases, with 13 bases sitting between them. The CDR3 totals 12 residues. CDR3 nucleotide sequence: TGTGCTAGTGGTGCGGCAGGACGGAAGCAGTTCTTC. Its protein product is CASGAAGRKQFF. The entire variable domain, with the rest obtained from reference TRBV12-5 and TRBJ2-1, is as follows: DARVTQTPRHKVTEMGQEVTMRCQPILGHNTVFWYRQTMMQGLELLAYFRNRAPLDDSGMPKDRFSAEMPDATLATLKIQPSEPRDSAVYFCASGAAGRKQFFGPGTRLTVL.

V usage is TRBV4-1 and J usage is TRBJ2-1; TRBD1 agrees at 11 bases. V gave up 4 bases and J gave up 4 bases; unmatched junction bases: 9. CDR3 size: 17 residues. Germline V gene lookup returns CDR1 MGHRA and CDR2 YSYEKL. The CDR3 nucleotides are TGCGCCAGCAGCCTAAAACCGGGACAGGGGGTTTACAATGAGCAGTTCTTC. Encoded protein: CASSLKPGQGVYNEQFF.

The J gene is TRBJ2-3, the V gene TRBV7-9; 7 bases fit TRBD2. V trimming: 5 bases; J trimming: 7 bases; junction bases outside the gene matches: 12. This CDR3 is 15 amino acids long. Germline CDR1 and CDR2: SEHNR and FQNEAQ (reference sequence). CDR3 residues: CASSQGGDGAYTQYF. In DNA, the CDR3 is TGTGCCAGCAGCCAGGGAGGGGACGGCGCCTATACGCAGTATTTT.

The genes are TRBV6-6 and TRBJ2-1; TRBD2 aligns across 8 bases. J lost 7 bases, V lost 5 bases, and 10 bases had no gene match. The CDR3 covers 15 residues. CDR1 and CDR2 (germline): MNHNY, SVGAGI (reference sequence). The CDR3 nucleotides read TGTGCCAGCAGTGCACTAGCGGCCTACGGGAATGAGCAGTTCTTC. Encoded protein: CASSALAAYGNEQFF.

The J gene is TRBJ2-5, the V gene TRBV29-1; possibly TRBD2 for D (5 bases). Looked up from germline, CDR1 is SQVTM and CDR2 is ANQGSEA. V was shortened by 7 bases and J by 2 bases, with 17 bases between the two germline ends. The CDR3 has 14 amino acids. The CDR3 DNA sequence: TGCAGCGCAAGCTATGGACGGGAACAAGAGACCCAGTACTTC. Amino acids: CSASYGREQETQYF.

The chain joins TRBV7-9 to TRBJ2-1; D is unresolved. V was trimmed by 2 bases and J by 12 bases, leaving 11 bases between them. Germline V CDR1 and CDR2: SEHNR, FQNEAQ (reference sequence). CDR3 length equals 12 residues. The CDR3, as DNA: TGTGCCAGCAGCTTACAGGTCAGCTGGCAGTTCTTC. Protein: CASSLQVSWQFF.